This T cell receptor (beta chain) was retrieved from a study of beta chain features in type 1 diabetes listed by TCRdb under 2018. Regarding the study in general: Mean age, gender distribution, total cell number and subset yield did not differ between patients and healthy donors. A total of some 100,000,000 sorted cells were examined across all samples, and a strong correlation was observed between cell number per subset and RNA yield. In the study, recently diagnosed type 1 diabetes patients and matched healthy donors were compared on the TCRB repertoires of their sorted circulating CD4+ T cell subsets. Naive and central memory subsets were obtained from all 30 or so donors, but regulatory and stem cell-like memory subsets were isolated from only 8 patients and roughly 8 healthy donors. Overall results and qualifications from the work: Only small numbers of individuals were included in the HLA sub-analyses, which left unresolved whether HLA type had any influence on TCRB rearrangement. In all four CD4+ subsets, TCRB CDR3 length was moderately but significantly shorter in type 1 diabetes patients. Sequencing cDNA rather than genomic DNA could over-represent highly expressing activated cells, although activation and CD3 levels did not differ between groups. At VDJ recombination sites, type 1 diabetes patients had fewer insertions and more deleted nucleotides, which implies abnormalities in thymic rearrangement. Shorter templates might have been favored by PCR, but patient and control samples were amplified and corrected together, so both groups would have been affected equally by any skew. The naive, central memory and regulatory TCRB repertoires appeared to resemble one another more closely among patients than among healthy donors.

The entire amount of isolated RNA was reverse transcribed using the High Capacity cDNA Reverse Transcription Kit, so the sequenced TCRB transcripts were expressed ones. Deep immunoSEQ sequencing was applied to naive, central memory and regulatory T cell samples, giving an average of about 3.7 million total reads per sample. Sorted cells were lysed in RLT buffer, and RNA was extracted using DNase-treated RNeasy Micro or Mini kits according to cell number. Each cell subset was processed on its own to prevent cross-contamination, while patient and healthy donor samples were processed together. The immunoSEQ multiplex PCR was used to amplify TCRB sequences from cDNA, yielding 87-bp fragments that span the CDR3 region. The amplicons were sequenced using the Illumina HiSeq platform. As for the original processing: Synthetic template baselines were used to correct PCR bias computationally, reads within Hamming distance 2 were collapsed, and singletons that could not be merged were discarded. Reads were aligned against IMGT to assign V, D and J genes, CDR3 length and insertions or deletions at six rearrangement sites. Clonotype counts were normalized to sorted cell number within each subset before computing true diversity and Gini coefficients with the tcR R package. Repertoire sharing was quantified using the overlap coefficient calculated on TCRB nucleotide sequences. Out-of-frame TCRB sequences from naive cells were analyzed to stand in for the pre-selection repertoire. TCRdb mirrors the immuneACCESS table, restricted to in-frame sequences. Some clones are absent from its copies; in checked studies, under half trace to an unresolved V gene, and the reason for the others is unknown. V and J calls and clone size are given by that table; D and trimming were obtained from the DNA. Counted in this sample were around 340,000 clones; roughly a fifth of them appeared once. The biggest ten clones account for under 0.055% of the sample.

Each donor gave one peripheral blood draw, averaging around 120 mL, which was collected into heparinised tubes. A BD FACSAria II was used to sort naive, central memory, regulatory and stem cell-like memory CD4+ T cells with a panel that included CD45RO, CCR7, CD25, CD127, CD95 and CD27. All sorted populations exceeded 98% purity. PBMCs were isolated right away by Lymphoprep density gradient centrifugation and were stained directly, without culture. So that batch effects would be minimized, each experiment stained and sorted samples in pairs, pairing one healthy donor with one patient. Points on this clone: No cognate antigen has been identified for it. No base quality values were provided; no much bigger clone lies one nucleotide off.

Ends trimmed: V by 8 bases, J by 6 bases; bases unmatched to a gene: 7. The CDR3 runs 13 residues from the cysteine to the phenylalanine. Only CDR3 DNA is held: 39 bases, read in frame from base 1. CDR1 and CDR2 are read off the germline V gene as SNHLY and FYNNEI. The material sequenced was naive CD4+ T cells from blood. In light of the paper, this sample's cell subset or site label describes: true naive CD4+ T cells. The clonotype was recovered from a woman between 18 and 29 years old in good health. The chain is made from TRBV2 and TRBJ2-7; TRBD2 matches 10 bases in the middle. The bases are TGTGCCAGCCAGGGTCTAGCGGGAGTCGAGCAGTACTTC. It is translated as CASQGLAGVEQYF.